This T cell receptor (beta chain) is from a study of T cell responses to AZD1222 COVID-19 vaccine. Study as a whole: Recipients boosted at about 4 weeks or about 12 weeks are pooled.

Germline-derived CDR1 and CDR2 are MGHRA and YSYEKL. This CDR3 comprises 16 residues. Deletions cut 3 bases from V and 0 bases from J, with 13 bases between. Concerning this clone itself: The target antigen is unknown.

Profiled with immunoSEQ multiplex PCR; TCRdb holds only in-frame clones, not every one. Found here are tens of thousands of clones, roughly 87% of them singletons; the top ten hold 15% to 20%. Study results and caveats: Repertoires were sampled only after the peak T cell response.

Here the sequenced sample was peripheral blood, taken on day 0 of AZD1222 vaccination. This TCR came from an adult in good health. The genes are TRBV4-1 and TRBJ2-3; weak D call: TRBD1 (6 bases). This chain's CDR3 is CASSHPGTPSTDTQYF. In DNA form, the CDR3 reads TGCGCCAGCAGCCATCCTGGGACACCCAGCACAGATACGCAGTATTTT.